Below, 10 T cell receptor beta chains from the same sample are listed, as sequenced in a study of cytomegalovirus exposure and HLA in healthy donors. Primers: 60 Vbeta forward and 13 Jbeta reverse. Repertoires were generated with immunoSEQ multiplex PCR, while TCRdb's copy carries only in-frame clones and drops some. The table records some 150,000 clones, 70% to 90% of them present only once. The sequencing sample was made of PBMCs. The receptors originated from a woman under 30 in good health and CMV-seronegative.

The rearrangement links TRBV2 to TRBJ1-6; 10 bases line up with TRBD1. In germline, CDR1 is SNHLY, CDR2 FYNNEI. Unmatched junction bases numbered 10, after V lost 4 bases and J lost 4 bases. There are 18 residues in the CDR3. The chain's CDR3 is CASSVGPTGGRYNSPLHF. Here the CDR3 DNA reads TGTGCCAGCAGTGTTGGCCCGACAGGGGGCAGGTATAATTCACCCCTCCACTTT.

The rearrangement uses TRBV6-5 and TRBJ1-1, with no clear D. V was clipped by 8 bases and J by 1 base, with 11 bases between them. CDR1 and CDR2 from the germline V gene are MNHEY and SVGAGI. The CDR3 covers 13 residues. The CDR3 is CASWYRTNTEAFF. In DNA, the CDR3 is TGTGCCAGCTGGTACAGAACGAACACTGAAGCTTTCTTT.

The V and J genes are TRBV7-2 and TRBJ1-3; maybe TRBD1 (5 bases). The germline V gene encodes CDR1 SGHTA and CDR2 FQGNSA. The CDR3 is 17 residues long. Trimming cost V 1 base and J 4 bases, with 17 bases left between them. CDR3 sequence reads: CASSLGTFRPLGNTIYF. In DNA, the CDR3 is TGTGCCAGCAGCTTAGGGACATTCCGACCCTTGGGAAACACCATATATTTT.

This CDR3 is CASSASRGRGDEQFF. CDR3 nucleotides: TGTGCCAGCAGCGCCTCCCGCGGGAGAGGAGATGAGCAGTTCTTC. The chain is built from TRBV7-2 and TRBJ2-1, with 7 positions matching TRBD2. The CDR3 runs to 15 residues. Trimming removed 5 bases from V and 8 bases from J; junction bases left unmatched: 12. CDR1 and CDR2 (germline): SGHTA, FQGNSA.

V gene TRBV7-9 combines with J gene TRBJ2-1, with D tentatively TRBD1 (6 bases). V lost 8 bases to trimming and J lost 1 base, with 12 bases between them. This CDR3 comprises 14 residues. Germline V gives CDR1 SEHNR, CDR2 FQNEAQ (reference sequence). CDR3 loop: CASRPTGSYNEQFF. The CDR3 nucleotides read TGTGCCAGCCGTCCGACAGGATCCTACAATGAGCAGTTCTTC.

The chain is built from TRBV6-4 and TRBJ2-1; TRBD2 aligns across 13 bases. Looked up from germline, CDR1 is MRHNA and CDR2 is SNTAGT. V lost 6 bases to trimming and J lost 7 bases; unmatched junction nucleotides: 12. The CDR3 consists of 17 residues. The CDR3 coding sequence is TGTGCCAGCAGAACGACCGGACTAGCGGGAGAGGGAAATGAGCAGTTCTTC. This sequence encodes CASRTTGLAGEGNEQFF.

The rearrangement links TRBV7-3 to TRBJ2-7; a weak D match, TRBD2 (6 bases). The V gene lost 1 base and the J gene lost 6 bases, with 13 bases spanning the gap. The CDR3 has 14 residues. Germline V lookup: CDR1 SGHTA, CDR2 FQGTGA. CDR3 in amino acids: CASSLMAGQSEQYF. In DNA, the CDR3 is TGTGCCAGCAGCTTAATGGCGGGGCAGAGCGAGCAGTACTTC.

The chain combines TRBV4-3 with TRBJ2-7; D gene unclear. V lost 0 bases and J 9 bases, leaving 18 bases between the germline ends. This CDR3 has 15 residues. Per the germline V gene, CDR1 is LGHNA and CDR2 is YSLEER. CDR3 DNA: TGCGCCAGCAGCCAAGATTTATTCGGGTTCTCGGGGCAGTACTTC. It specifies CASSQDLFGFSGQYF.

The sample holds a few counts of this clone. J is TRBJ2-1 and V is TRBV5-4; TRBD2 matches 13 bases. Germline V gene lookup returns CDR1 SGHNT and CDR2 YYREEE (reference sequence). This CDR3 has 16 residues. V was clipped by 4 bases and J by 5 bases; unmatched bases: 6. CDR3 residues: CASSPGLAGRDNEQFF. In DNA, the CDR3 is TGTGCCAGCAGCCCGGGACTAGCGGGGAGGGACAATGAGCAGTTCTTC.

The CDR3 sequence is CASSFETGRDPNEKLFF. The CDR3 bases are TGTGCCAGCAGCTTCGAGACGGGGAGGGATCCTAATGAAAAACTGTTTTTT. The chain recombines TRBV7-2 with TRBJ1-4, with D uncertain. V was pared by 3 bases and J by 3 bases, with 17 bases between. The CDR3 contains 17 residues. Germline V gene data show CDR1 as SGHTA and CDR2 as FQGNSA.